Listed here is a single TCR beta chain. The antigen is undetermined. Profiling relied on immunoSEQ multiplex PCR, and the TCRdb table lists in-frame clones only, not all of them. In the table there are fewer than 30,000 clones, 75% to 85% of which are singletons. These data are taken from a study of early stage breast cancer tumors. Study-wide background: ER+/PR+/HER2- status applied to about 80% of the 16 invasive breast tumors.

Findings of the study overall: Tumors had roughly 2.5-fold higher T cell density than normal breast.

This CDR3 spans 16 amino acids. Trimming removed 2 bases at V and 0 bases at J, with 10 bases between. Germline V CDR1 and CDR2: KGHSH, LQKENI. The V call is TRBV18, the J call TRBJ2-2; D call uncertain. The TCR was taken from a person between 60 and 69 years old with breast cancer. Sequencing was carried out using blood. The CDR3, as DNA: TGTGCCAGCTCACCAGGCCCGTCTTCGAACACCGGGGAGCTGTTTTTT. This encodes CASSPGPSSNTGELFF.